The 18 T cell receptor beta chains below all came from one sample that was sequenced in a study of T cell responses to AZD1222 COVID-19 vaccine. Method: immunoSEQ multiplex PCR; TCRdb's copy keeps in-frame clones and lacks some. The sample carries more than 85,000 clones, 82% recorded once. Sequenced here: peripheral blood, sampled on day 0 of AZD1222 vaccination. Receptors originate from an adult in good health.

The chain links TRBV6-5 to TRBJ1-2; a weak D match, TRBD1 (5 bases). CDR3 length: 14 amino acids. Germline V gives CDR1 MNHEY, CDR2 SVGAGI. V gave up 6 bases and J gave up 5 bases, with 16 bases separating them. The CDR3 DNA reads as TGTGCCAGCAGGAACATGGGGGACCGATATGGCTACACCTTC. Amino acid sequence: CASRNMGDRYGYTF.

V gene TRBV6-5 combines with J gene TRBJ1-1; D is perhaps TRBD1 (6 bases). Looked up from germline, CDR1 is MNHEY and CDR2 is SVGAGI. This CDR3 comprises 15 residues. V shed 6 bases and J shed 4 bases, with 18 bases lying between them. The CDR3 spells CASSPNRVGFTEAFF. Here the CDR3 DNA reads TGTGCCAGCAGCCCCAACAGGGTAGGGTTCACTGAAGCTTTCTTT.

The rearrangement uses TRBV7-9 and TRBJ1-1; D is undetermined. The CDR3 runs 13 residues. CDR1 is SEHNR, CDR2 FQNEAQ, per germline (reference sequence). The V gene lost 4 bases and the J gene lost 2 bases, with 8 bases spanning the gap. CDR3 in amino acids: CASSYTVNTEAFF. The CDR3 coding sequence is TGTGCCAGCAGCTACACCGTTAACACTGAAGCTTTCTTT.

The V and J genes are TRBV7-9 and TRBJ1-2; TRBD1 matches 10 bases. This CDR3 comprises 15 residues. Germline CDR1 is SEHNR and CDR2 is FQNEAQ (reference sequence). The J segment lost 4 bases and the V segment lost 4 bases, leaving 6 bases of the junction unmatched. The CDR3 DNA reads TGTGCCAGCAGCTCAGGGACAGGGGATAGCTATGGCTACACCTTC. Translated, it gives CASSSGTGDSYGYTF.

The V gene is TRBV13, the J gene TRBJ2-7; 7 positions agree with TRBD2. Germline CDR1 reads PRHDT; CDR2 reads FYEKMQ (reference sequence). V lost 8 bases, J lost 4 bases, and 11 bases stayed unmatched. The CDR3 totals 14 residues. CDR3 sequence: CASRRRGRSYEQYF. In nucleotides, the CDR3 is TGTGCCAGCCGGCGGCGGGGGAGGTCTTACGAGCAGTACTTC.

The chain employs TRBV7-9 and TRBJ1-2; D is unresolved. In germline, CDR1 is SEHNR, CDR2 FQNEAQ (reference sequence). Deletions cut 5 bases from V and 8 bases from J, with 21 bases between. CDR3 length equals 15 residues. CDR3 in DNA: TGTGCCAGCAGCCCCTCGGGTCGGTGGGGTAGGGGCTACACCTTC. This sequence encodes CASSPSGRWGRGYTF.

This chain uses TRBV3-1 (or the pseudogene TRBV3-2) with TRBJ1-1; D unresolved. The CDR3 is 11 amino acids. Germline V gene lookup returns CDR1 LGHDT and CDR2 YNNKEL (reference sequence). V lost 3 bases and J 8 bases, leaving 7 bases between the germline ends. For the CDR3, the DNA is TGTGCCAGCAGCCACGACGGGGAAGCTTTCTTT. Amino acid sequence: CASSHDGEAFF.

The V gene is TRBV6-4, the J gene TRBJ1-3, with D unclear. CDR1 and CDR2 (germline): MRHNA, SNTAGT. V was trimmed by 6 bases and J by 0 bases, leaving 9 bases between them. This CDR3 spans 14 amino acids. The CDR3 here is CASSAGISGNTIYF. The CDR3 region has the DNA TGTGCCAGCAGCGCCGGGATCTCTGGAAACACCATATATTTT.

The chain links TRBV7-6 to TRBJ2-2; D possibly corresponds to TRBD1 (8 bases). CDR3 length equals 15 residues. V dropped 4 bases and J dropped 5 bases, with 14 bases sitting between them. In germline, CDR1 is SGHVS, CDR2 FNYEAQ. CDR3 in DNA: TGTGCCAGCAGCTCCGGACAGGGAGGGACCGGGGAGCTGTTTTTT. Translation: CASSSGQGGTGELFF.

The chain combines TRBV11-2 with TRBJ2-1; a weak D match, TRBD1 (7 bases). This CDR3 comprises 18 residues. Deletions cut 1 base from V and 2 bases from J, with 18 bases between. Germline CDR1 is SGHAT and CDR2 is FQNNGV. The CDR3, as DNA: TGTGCCAGCAGCTTAGGAAGGGGGCGGGACAGTACCTACAATGAGCAGTTCTTC. Translated: CASSLGRGRDSTYNEQFF. Drawing the rest from reference TRBV11-2 and TRBJ2-1, the complete variable domain is EAGVAQSPRYKIIEKRQSVAFWCNPISGHATLYWYQQILGQGPKLLIQFQNNGVVDDSQLPKDRFSAERLKGVDSTLKIQPAKLEDSAVYLCASSLGRGRDSTYNEQFFGPGTRLTVL.

V gene TRBV7-6 combines with J gene TRBJ1-6; D ambiguous. The CDR3 has 15 amino acids. Germline CDR1 SGHVS, CDR2 FNYEAQ. The V end lost 8 bases, the J end lost 7 bases, and 18 bases lay between the germline ends. The CDR3 sequence: CASGAGGSWNSPLHF. The DNA for the CDR3 is TGTGCCAGCGGAGCGGGAGGGTCGTGGAATTCACCCCTCCACTTT.

CDR3 coding DNA: TGTGCCAGCAGCCCAAGACAGGGACCCACCGGGGAGCTGTTTTTT. Protein: CASSPRQGPTGELFF. The V gene is TRBV9, the J gene TRBJ2-2; 7 bases align to TRBD1. The CDR3 spans 15 residues. With V trimmed by 4 bases and J by 4 bases, 7 bases remained unmatched. The germline V gene has CDR1 SGDLS and CDR2 YYNGEE.

The chain links TRBV5-1 to TRBJ1-1, with a possible D match to TRBD1 (6 bases). This CDR3 spans 13 amino acids. The V end lost 3 bases, the J end lost 6 bases, and 12 bases lay between the germline ends. Per germline, CDR1 SGHRS and CDR2 YFSETQ. The CDR3 sequence: CASSSGARAEAFF. For the CDR3, the DNA is TGCGCCAGCAGCTCGGGGGCCAGAGCTGAAGCTTTCTTT.

The V call is TRBV11-2, the J call TRBJ2-1; no reliable D call. V lost 0 bases and J 7 bases, leaving 7 bases between the germline ends. This CDR3 is built from 13 residues. The germline V gene encodes CDR1 SGHAT and CDR2 FQNNGV. The CDR3 DNA reads TGTGCCAGCAGCTTAGATCGAAAGAATGAGCAGTTCTTC. Translation: CASSLDRKNEQFF.

V usage is TRBV3-1 (or the pseudogene TRBV3-2) and J usage is TRBJ2-5; tentatively, D is TRBD1 (5 bases). Germline V gives CDR1 LGHDT, CDR2 YNNKEL (reference sequence). The CDR3 sequence is 14 residues long. Trimming pared 2 bases from V and 5 bases from J, leaving 12 bases between. CDR3 protein: CASSQNGASETQYF. CDR3 sequence (DNA): TGTGCCAGCAGCCAAAATGGGGCGTCTGAGACCCAGTACTTC.

The chain employs TRBV6-2 or TRBV6-3 and TRBJ2-7, with a weak D call TRBD1 (5 bases). Per germline, CDR1 MNHEY and CDR2 SVGEGT. V was shortened by 4 bases and J by 3 bases, with 7 bases between the two germline ends. This CDR3 has 12 amino acids. For the CDR3, the DNA is TGTGCCAGCAGTTCCCAGGGCTACGAGCAGTACTTC. It is translated as CASSSQGYEQYF.

This chain joins TRBV7-2 and TRBJ2-7, with 7 nucleotides matching TRBD1. The CDR3 totals 13 residues. With V trimmed by 5 bases and J by 3 bases, 4 bases remained unmatched. The V gene's germline CDR1 is SGHTA and CDR2 FQGNSA. The chain's CDR3 is CASSRDSRYEQYF. Written as DNA, the CDR3 is TGTGCCAGCAGCAGGGACAGCCGCTACGAGCAGTACTTC.

This chain joins TRBV11-2 and TRBJ1-1; D call uncertain. Between the trimmed V and J ends, which lost 5 bases and 8 bases, there was a span of 15 bases. The CDR3 runs to 13 residues. CDR1 is SGHAT, CDR2 FQNNGV, per germline. For the CDR3, the DNA is TGTGCCAGCAGCCGCCTATCCGTATTCGAAGCTTTCTTT. This codes for CASSRLSVFEAFF.